This TCR beta chain was obtained from a study of beta chain features in type 1 diabetes. This clone showed up many times. All of the isolated RNA was reverse transcribed, so expressed TCRB transcripts were sequenced. TCRdb's table, derived via immunoSEQ multiplex PCR, lists solely in-frame clones and lacks some. Here the sample spans roughly 400,000 clones, about 15% being singletons. The germline V gene encodes CDR1 SQVTM and CDR2 ANQGSEA. V was shortened by 7 bases and J by 5 bases, with 14 bases between the two germline ends. The CDR3 contains 12 residues. This receptor was identified in a man aged 30 to 39 in good health. The sample taken for sequencing was naive CD4+ T cells from blood. This rearrangement joins TRBV29-1 to TRBJ1-2, with D unclear. This chain's CDR3 is CSDHNLGYGYTF. The CDR3 DNA reads as TGCAGCGACCACAACCTAGGTTATGGCTACACCTTC.